This T cell receptor beta chain is drawn from a study of neoadjuvant anti-PD-1 for oral cavity cancer. Study details: Patients without progression received a fourth nivolumab dose around day 43, then surgical resection on days 50-56.

Specified time point: after neoadjuvant nivolumab, at surgical resection. These oral cavity squamous cell carcinomas were HPV-negative and locally advanced. This clone was found once. The antigen is unknown. The repertoire was sequenced with immunoSEQ multiplex PCR; TCRdb's copy has only in-frame clones and lacks some. The data hold around 14,000 clones, with roughly 70% observed a single time. Overall study results and limits: Non-responders to neoadjuvant nivolumab had significantly more clonal PBMC T cells than responders.

The sequence came from a person between 40 and 85 years old with oral cavity squamous cell carcinoma. This material consisted of PBMCs, taken after nivolumab (anti-PD-1) treatment.

The CDR3: CASSQTRYLYNEQFF. For the CDR3, the DNA is TGTGCCAGCAGTCAGACTCGTTACTTATACAATGAGCAGTTCTTC. V and J are TRBV27 and TRBJ2-1; D uncertain. Trimming removed 5 bases at V and 4 bases at J, with 15 bases between. The CDR3 contains 15 residues. CDR1 is MNHEY, CDR2 SMNVEV, per germline (reference sequence).